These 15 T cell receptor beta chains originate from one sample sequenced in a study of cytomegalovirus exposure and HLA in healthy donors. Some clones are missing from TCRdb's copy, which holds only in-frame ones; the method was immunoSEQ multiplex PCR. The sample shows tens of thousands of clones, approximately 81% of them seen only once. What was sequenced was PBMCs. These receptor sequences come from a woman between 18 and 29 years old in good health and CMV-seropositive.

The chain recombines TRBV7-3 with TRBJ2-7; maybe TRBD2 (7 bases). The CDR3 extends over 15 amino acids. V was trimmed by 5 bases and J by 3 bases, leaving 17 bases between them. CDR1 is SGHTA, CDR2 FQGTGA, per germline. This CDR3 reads CASSPLGGQVYEQYF. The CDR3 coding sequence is TGTGCCAGCAGCCCCTTGGGGGGGCAAGTCTACGAGCAGTACTTC.

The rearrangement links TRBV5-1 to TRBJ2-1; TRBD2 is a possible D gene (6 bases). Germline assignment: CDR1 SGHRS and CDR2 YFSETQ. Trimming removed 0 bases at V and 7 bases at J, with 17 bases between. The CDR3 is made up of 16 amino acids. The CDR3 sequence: CASSLVGGLYRNEQFF. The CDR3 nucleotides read TGCGCCAGCAGCTTGGTTGGGGGGTTATATCGGAATGAGCAGTTCTTC.

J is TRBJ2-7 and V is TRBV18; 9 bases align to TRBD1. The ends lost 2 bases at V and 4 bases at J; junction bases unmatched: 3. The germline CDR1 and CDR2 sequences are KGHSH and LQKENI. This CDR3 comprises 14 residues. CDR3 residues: CASSPGDRAYEQYF. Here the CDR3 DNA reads TGTGCCAGCTCACCAGGGGACAGGGCATACGAGCAGTACTTC.

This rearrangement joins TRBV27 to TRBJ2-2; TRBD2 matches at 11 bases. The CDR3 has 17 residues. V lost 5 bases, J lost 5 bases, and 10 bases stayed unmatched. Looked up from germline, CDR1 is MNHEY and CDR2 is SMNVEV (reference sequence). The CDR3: CASSPSYSGGATGELFF. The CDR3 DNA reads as TGTGCCAGCAGTCCAAGTTATAGCGGGGGGGCGACCGGGGAGCTGTTTTTT.

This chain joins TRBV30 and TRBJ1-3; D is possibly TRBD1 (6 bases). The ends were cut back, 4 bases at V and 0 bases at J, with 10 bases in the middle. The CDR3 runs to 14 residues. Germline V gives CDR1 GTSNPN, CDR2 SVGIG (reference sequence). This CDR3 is CAWKFRGSGNTIYF. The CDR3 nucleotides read TGTGCCTGGAAGTTCAGGGGCTCTGGAAACACCATATATTTT. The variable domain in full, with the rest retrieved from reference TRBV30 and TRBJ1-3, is SQTIHQWPATLVQPVGSPLSLECTVEGTSNPNLYWYRQAAGRGLQLLFYSVGIGQISSEVPQNLSASRPQDRQFILSSKKLLLSDSGFYLCAWKFRGSGNTIYFGEGSWLTVV.

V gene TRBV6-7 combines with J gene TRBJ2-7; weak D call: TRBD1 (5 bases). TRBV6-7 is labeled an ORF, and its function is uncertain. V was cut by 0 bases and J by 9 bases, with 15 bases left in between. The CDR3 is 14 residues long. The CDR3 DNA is TGTGCCAGCAGTTACTCTAAGGGGTTTCCCCGGCAGTACTTC. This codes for CASSYSKGFPRQYF.

The CDR3: CASTAGGNEQFF. DNA for the CDR3: TGTGCCAGCACGGCAGGGGGCAATGAGCAGTTCTTC. The rearrangement links TRBV6-6 to TRBJ2-1; 7 nucleotides agree with TRBD1. The CDR3 length is 12 residues. Germline V gene sequence: CDR1 MNHNY, CDR2 SVGAGI (reference sequence). Trimming removed 7 bases from V and 6 bases from J; junction bases left unmatched: 3.

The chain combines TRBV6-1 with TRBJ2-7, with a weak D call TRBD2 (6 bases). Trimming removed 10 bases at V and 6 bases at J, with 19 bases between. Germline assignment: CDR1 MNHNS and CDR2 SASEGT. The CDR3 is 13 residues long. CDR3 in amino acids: CATRRDSVIEQYF. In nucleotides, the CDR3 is TGTGCCACACGCCGGGACTCAGTAATCGAGCAGTACTTC.

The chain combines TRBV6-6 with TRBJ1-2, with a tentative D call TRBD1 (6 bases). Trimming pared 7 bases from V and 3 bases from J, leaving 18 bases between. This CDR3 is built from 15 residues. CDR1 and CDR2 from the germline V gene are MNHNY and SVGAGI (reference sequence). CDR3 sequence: CASNSGQLPYYGYTF. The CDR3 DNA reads TGTGCCAGCAATTCCGGACAGCTCCCTTACTATGGCTACACCTTC.

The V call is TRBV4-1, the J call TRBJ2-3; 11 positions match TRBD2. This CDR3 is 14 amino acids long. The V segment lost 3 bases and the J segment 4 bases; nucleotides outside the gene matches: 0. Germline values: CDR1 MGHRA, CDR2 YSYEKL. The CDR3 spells CASSQTSGADTQYF. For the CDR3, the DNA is TGCGCCAGCAGCCAGACTAGCGGGGCAGATACGCAGTATTTT.

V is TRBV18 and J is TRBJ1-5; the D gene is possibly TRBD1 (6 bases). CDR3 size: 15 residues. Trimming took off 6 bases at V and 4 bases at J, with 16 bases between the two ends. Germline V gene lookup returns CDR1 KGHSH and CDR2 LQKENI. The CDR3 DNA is TGTGCCAGCTCTTCGTCAGGGGCGCGGAATCAGCCCCAGCATTTT. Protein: CASSSSGARNQPQHF.

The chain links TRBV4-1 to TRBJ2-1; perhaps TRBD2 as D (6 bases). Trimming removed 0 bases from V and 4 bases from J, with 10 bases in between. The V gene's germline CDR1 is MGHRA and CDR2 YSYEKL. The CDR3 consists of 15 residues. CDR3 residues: CASSQDRGRYNEQFF. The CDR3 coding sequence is TGCGCCAGCAGCCAAGATCGGGGGAGATACAATGAGCAGTTCTTC.

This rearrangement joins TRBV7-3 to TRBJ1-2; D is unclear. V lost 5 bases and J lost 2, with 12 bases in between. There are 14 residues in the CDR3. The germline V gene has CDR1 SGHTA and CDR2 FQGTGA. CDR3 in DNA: TGTGCCAGCAGCCCGGAGCCCTTCAACTATGGCTACACCTTC. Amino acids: CASSPEPFNYGYTF.

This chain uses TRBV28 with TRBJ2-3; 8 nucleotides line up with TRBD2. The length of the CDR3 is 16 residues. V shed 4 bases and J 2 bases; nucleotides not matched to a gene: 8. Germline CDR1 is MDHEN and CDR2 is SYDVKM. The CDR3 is CASSSTSVLFTDTQYF. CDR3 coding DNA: TGTGCCAGCAGTTCGACTAGCGTCTTATTCACAGATACGCAGTATTTT.

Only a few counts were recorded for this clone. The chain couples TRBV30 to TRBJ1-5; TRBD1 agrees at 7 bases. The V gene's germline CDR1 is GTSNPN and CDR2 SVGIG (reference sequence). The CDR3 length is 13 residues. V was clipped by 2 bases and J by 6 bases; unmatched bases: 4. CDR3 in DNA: TGTGCCTGGAGTCGGCAGGGGGTTCAGCCCCAGCATTTT. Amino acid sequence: CAWSRQGVQPQHF.